Listed below are T cell receptor beta chains from one sample, sequenced in a study of brain T cells in children with intractable seizures. The protocol was immunoSEQ multiplex PCR, while the TCRdb copy is restricted to in-frame clones and leaves out a portion. The sample consists of tens of thousands of clones, about 90% of them appearing once. The material sequenced was peripheral blood, taken at surgery. All receptors derive from a girl aged 2 to 10 with Rasmussen encephalitis and intractable seizures. The CDR3 runs from the conserved cysteine through the conserved F or W. D genes are given only for firm matches. Not all rows give a size; the values are once, few, many and, for expanded clones, a class.

abundance	v_gene	j_gene	d_gene	CDR3nt	CDR3aa
.	TRBV7-2	TRBJ2-1	TRBD1	TGTGCCAGCGGAAACAGGGGTACATCCTACAATGAGCAGTTCTTC	CASGNRGTSYNEQFF
.	TRBV29-1	TRBJ1-5	TRBD1	TGCAGCGCCATGGCCGGGACAGGGGTAAATCAGCCCCAGCATTTT	CSAMAGTGVNQPQHF
.	TRBV9	TRBJ2-1	TRBD2	TGTGCCAGCAGCGTTCGAGCGGGGGGGTACGATGAGCAGTTCTTC	CASSVRAGGYDEQFF
.	TRBV7-9	TRBJ2-3	.	TGTGCCAGCAGCTACCAGGCTAGCACAGATACGCAGTATTTT	CASSYQASTDTQYF
.	TRBV11-3	TRBJ2-7	.	TGTGCCAGCAGCAATCTATTTACCTACGAGCAGTACTTC	CASSNLFTYEQYF
.	TRBV9	TRBJ1-3	.	TGTGCCAGCAGCGTAGTGGAGGGAACTGGAAACACCATATATTTT	CASSVVEGTGNTIYF
.	TRBV10-3	TRBJ1-6	.	TGTGCCATCAGCCCGAGACAGGTTCATGATTCACCCCTCCACTTT	CAISPRQVHDSPLHF
.	TRBV4-2	TRBJ2-7	TRBD2	TGTGCCAGCAGCCAACGCCTCAGACCGGGACTAGCGATTGACGGCTACGAGCAGTACTTC	CASSQRLRPGLAIDGYEQYF
once	TRBV27	TRBJ1-3	.	TGTGCCAGCAGTTTAAGCCGTGGAAACACCATATATTTT	CASSLSRGNTIYF
.	TRBV5-4	TRBJ2-2	.	TGTGCCAGCAGCTTCGGACAGACCGGGGAGCTGTTTTTT	CASSFGQTGELFF
.	TRBV21-1	TRBJ2-2	.	TGTGCCAGCAGCAATACCGTGGGAGTTAGCGGGCTGAACACCGGGGAGCTGTTTTTT	CASSNTVGVSGLNTGELFF
.	TRBV2	TRBJ1-2	.	TGTGCCAGCACCACGCTGGTGGCGGATGGACCTAACTATGGCTACACCTTC	CASTTLVADGPNYGYTF
.	TRBV7-2	TRBJ2-5	.	TGTGCCAGCAGCAAGCTTGGACCGAGAGAGACCCAGTACTTC	CASSKLGPRETQYF
.	TRBV2	TRBJ1-6	TRBD1	TGTGCCAGATCAGGGGGAGGTTCACCCCTCCACTTT	CARSGGGSPLHF
.	TRBV5-8	TRBJ1-4	TRBD1	TGTGCCAGCAGCTTGGCCGGGACAGGGGGCGAAAAACTGTTTTTT	CASSLAGTGGEKLFF
.	TRBV1	TRBJ2-7	.	TGCACCAGCAGCCAAGATCCAGGGTTACCCTTTTGGGAGCAGTACTTC	CTSSQDPGLPFWEQYF
.	TRBV6-1	TRBJ2-7	TRBD1	TGTGCCAGCGCCCTTCATGGGACAGGCGCCTACGAGCAGTACTTC	CASALHGTGAYEQYF
.	TRBV19	TRBJ2-3	TRBD2	TGTGCCAGTAAGCGGGACTACAGTGGAGGGTCAGATACGCAGTATTTT	CASKRDYSGGSDTQYF
.	TRBV5-1	TRBJ2-1	.	TGCGCCAGCGCCGCCAGGGACTCCTACAATGAGCAGTTCTTC	CASAARDSYNEQFF
few	TRBV6-2/TRBV6-3	TRBJ1-1	.	TGTGCCAGCAGTTACCCTCAGGGGAGGGCTTTCTTT	CASSYPQGRAFF
.	TRBV3-1/TRBV3-2	TRBJ1-3	TRBD1	TGTGCCAGCAGCCAGGATCGGGGACAGGGGGCCCCATTCGCTGGAAACACCATATATTTT	CASSQDRGQGAPFAGNTIYF
.	TRBV7-8	TRBJ2-5	.	TGTGCCAGCAGCTTATTAGGAGAGACCCAGTACTTC	CASSLLGETQYF
.	TRBV11-2	TRBJ2-2	.	TGCGCCAGCAGCTTAGTCCGCGTCCTCACCGGGGAGCTGTTTTTT	CASSLVRVLTGELFF
.	TRBV5-4	TRBJ2-2	.	TGTGCCAGCAGCTTGACCAGGGGTGCCGGGGAGCTGTTTTTT	CASSLTRGAGELFF
.	TRBV7-3	TRBJ2-7	.	TGTGCCAGCAGCCCCGAGCACGGCGGATCCTACGAGCAGTACTTC	CASSPEHGGSYEQYF
.	TRBV2	TRBJ1-2	TRBD1	TGTGCCAGCAGTGAGAGGGGGCCTAACTATGGCTACACCTTC	CASSERGPNYGYTF
.	TRBV7-9	TRBJ2-5	.	TGTGCCAGCAGCTTAGACGGAATCCAAGAGACCCAGTACTTC	CASSLDGIQETQYF